The entry that follows covers one T cell receptor beta chain sequence. The sample originates from a study of regulatory T cells in long-lasting Graves disease. Regarding time point: newly diagnosed GD, antithyroid drugs for less than 3 months. PBMC RNA served as the TCR library source. Libraries of TCR beta came from iRepertoire HTBI primers plus Arm-PCR of CDR3 regions. One entry per CDR3 protein, called by TCRdb with MiXCR from the multiplex PCR reads. The table includes approximately 470,000 distinct CDR3 sequences, roughly 16% detected once. These same data were also listed under a study on T cells in Graves' hyperthyroidism and ophthalmopathy.

The source was peripheral blood mononuclear cells (PBMCs), collected at new diagnosis, from a patient treated with antithyroid drugs. This TCR came from a man in his forties or fifties with Graves disease.

In DNA, the CDR3 is TGTGCCAGCAGCTGGGGGACAGCTCAAGAGACCCAGTACTTC. The encoded protein is CASSWGTAQETQYF. The gene calls are TRBV7-3 and TRBJ2-5; 7 nucleotides line up with TRBD1. The CDR3 is made up of 14 amino acids. Germline CDR1 is SGHTA and CDR2 is FQGTGA. Trimming cost V 4 bases and J 2 bases; bases outside gene matches: 4.